These T cell receptor beta chains were read from a single sample in a study of molecular identifiers for immune sequencing clone quantification. TCRdb re-derived calls from the PCR reads in MiXCR, one entry per CDR3 protein. This table holds about half a million distinct CDR3 sequences, roughly a fifth found once. Sequencing was performed on naive CD8+ T cells from blood, with Jurkat cell RNA spiked in. These receptors were collected from a human donor in good health. Some libraries in this study had Jurkat cell RNA spiked in. Both conserved end residues are part of each CDR3. D genes are given only for firm matches. Part of the rows lack a size; the others show once, few, many or a class for expanded clones.

CDR3 | DNA | J | V | size | D
CASSYGTGDRDIQYF | TGTGCCAGCAGCTATGGGACAGGGGACAGGGACATTCAGTACTTC | TRBJ2-4 | TRBV7-3 | few | TRBD1
CSVTGMNTEAFF | TGCAGCGTTACAGGGATGAACACTGAAGCTTTCTTT | TRBJ1-1 | TRBV29-1 | many | .
CASSFSQGYEQYF | TGTGCCAGCAGCTTTTCTCAGGGCTACGAGCAGTACTTC | TRBJ2-7 | TRBV5-4 | many | .
CASSPAGQAYEQYF | TGTGCCAGCAGCCCGGCGGGACAGGCCTACGAGCAGTACTTC | TRBJ2-7 | TRBV7-9 | many | TRBD1
CASSPKLGEGFYEQYF | TGTGCCAGCAGCCCAAAACTCGGCGAGGGGTTCTACGAGCAGTACTTC | TRBJ2-7 | TRBV3-1 | few | .
CASSFGGAGGLFF | TGTGCCAGCAGCTTCGGGGGGGCCGGGGGGCTGTTTTTT | TRBJ2-2 | TRBV7-9 | once | TRBD2
CASSFFAAHSYEQYF | TGTGCCAGCAGCTTCTTCGCGGCCCACTCCTACGAGCAGTACTTC | TRBJ2-7 | TRBV5-6 | . | .
CASSPKPDNREAFF | TGTGCCAGCAGCCCTAAACCGGACAACCGTGAAGCTTTCTTT | TRBJ1-1 | TRBV5-4 | . | .
CASSLFGQGRSSYNEQFF | TGTGCCAGCAGCTTATTCGGCCAGGGCCGAAGCTCCTACAATGAGCAGTTCTTC | TRBJ2-1 | TRBV7-3 | . | .
CSSSSGGWGYEAFF | TGTTCCAGCAGTTCGGGGGGATGGGGGTATGAAGCTTTCTTT | TRBJ1-1 | TRBV6-5 | . | .
CASSLGDNRVFAEAFF | TGTGCCAGCAGCTTAGGAGATAATAGGGTTTTCGCTGAAGCTTTCTTT | TRBJ1-1 | TRBV7-9 | many | .
CTFISAAGVSGRKQETQYF | . | TRBJ2-5 | TRBV29-1 | many | .
CASSQEDKALLGEKLFF | TGTGCCAGCAGCCAAGAAGATAAGGCCCTCTTAGGTGAAAAACTGTTTTTT | TRBJ1-4 | TRBV3-1 | . | .
CASSQGAGTSGYEQYF | TGCGCCAGCAGCCAGGGGGCCGGGACTAGCGGGTACGAGCAGTACTTC | TRBJ2-7 | TRBV4-3 | many | TRBD2
CASSQAGGIEQYF | TGCGCCAGCAGCCAGGCAGGGGGGATCGAGCAGTACTTC | TRBJ2-7 | TRBV4-1 | many | .
CASSFMGTEAFF | TGTGCCAGCAGCTTCATGGGCACTGAAGCTTTCTTT | TRBJ1-1 | TRBV5-5 | . | .
CASGLEDIPYTEAFF | TGTGCTAGTGGTTTGGAGGACATTCCATACACTGAAGCTTTCTTT | TRBJ1-1 | TRBV12-5 | . | .
CSVEVGGGHEQYF | TGCAGCGTTGAGGTGGGGGGGGGCCACGAGCAGTACTTC | TRBJ2-7 | TRBV29-1 | . | .
CASSLDESEQYF | TGCGCCAGCAGCTTGGACGAAAGCGAGCAGTACTTC | TRBJ2-7 | TRBV5-1 | few | .
CASSQGIAGAADTQYF | TGCGCCAGCAGCCAAGGGATAGCGGGGGCGGCAGATACGCAGTATTTT | TRBJ2-3 | TRBV4-1 | few | TRBD2
CASSSQEGWHTF | TGTGCCAGCAGTTCCCAGGAGGGTTGGCACACCTTC | TRBJ1-2 | TRBV28 | many | .
CASSYPVVSDRGNYAYNEQFF | TGTGCCAGCAGTTACCCAGTCGTTAGCGACAGGGGGAACTACGCCTACAATGAGCAGTTCTTC | TRBJ2-1 | TRBV6-6 | few | TRBD1
CASSIGGMDTEAFF | TGTGCCAGCAGTATAGGGGGTATGGACACTGAAGCTTTCTTT | TRBJ1-1 | TRBV12-3/TRBV12-4 | . | .
CASSPGLAGGTSTDTQYF | TGTGCCAGCAGCCCAGGGCTAGCGGGAGGAACTAGCACAGATACGCAGTATTTT | TRBJ2-3 | TRBV4-2 | . | TRBD2